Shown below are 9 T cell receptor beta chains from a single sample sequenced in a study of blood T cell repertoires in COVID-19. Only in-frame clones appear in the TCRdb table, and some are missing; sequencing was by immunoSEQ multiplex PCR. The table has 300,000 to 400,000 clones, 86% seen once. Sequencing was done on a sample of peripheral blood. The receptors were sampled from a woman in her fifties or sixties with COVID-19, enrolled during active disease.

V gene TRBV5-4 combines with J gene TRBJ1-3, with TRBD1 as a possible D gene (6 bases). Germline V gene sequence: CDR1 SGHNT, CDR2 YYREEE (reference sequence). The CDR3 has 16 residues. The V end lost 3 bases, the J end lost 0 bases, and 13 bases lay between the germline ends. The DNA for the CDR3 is TGTGCCAGCAGCTCCGGGACACCCACCTCTGGAAACACCATATATTTT. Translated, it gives CASSSGTPTSGNTIYF.

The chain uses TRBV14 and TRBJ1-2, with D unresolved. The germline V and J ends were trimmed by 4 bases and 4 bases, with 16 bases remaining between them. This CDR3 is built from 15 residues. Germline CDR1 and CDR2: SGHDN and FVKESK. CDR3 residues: CASSPVGQEGYGYTF. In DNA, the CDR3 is TGTGCCAGCAGCCCCGTCGGGCAGGAGGGCTATGGCTACACCTTC.

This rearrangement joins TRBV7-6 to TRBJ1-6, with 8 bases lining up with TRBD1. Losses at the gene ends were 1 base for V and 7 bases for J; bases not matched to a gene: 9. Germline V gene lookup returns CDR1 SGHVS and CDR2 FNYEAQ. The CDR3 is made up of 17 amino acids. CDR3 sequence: CASSLGGRGQGNSPLHF. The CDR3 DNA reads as TGTGCCAGCAGCTTAGGGGGCAGGGGGCAGGGAAATTCACCCCTCCACTTT.

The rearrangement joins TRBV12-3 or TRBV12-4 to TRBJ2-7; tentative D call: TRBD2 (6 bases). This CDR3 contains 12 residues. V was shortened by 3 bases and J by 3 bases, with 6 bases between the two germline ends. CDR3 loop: CASSFGGYEQYF. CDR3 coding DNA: TGTGCCAGCAGTTTCGGGGGCTACGAGCAGTACTTC.

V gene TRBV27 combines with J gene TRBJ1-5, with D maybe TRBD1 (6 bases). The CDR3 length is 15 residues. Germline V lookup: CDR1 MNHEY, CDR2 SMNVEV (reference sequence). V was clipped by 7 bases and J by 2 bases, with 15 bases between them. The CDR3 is CASTPGGAGNQPQHF. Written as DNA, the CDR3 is TGTGCCAGCACCCCGGGGGGGGCAGGCAATCAGCCCCAGCATTTT.

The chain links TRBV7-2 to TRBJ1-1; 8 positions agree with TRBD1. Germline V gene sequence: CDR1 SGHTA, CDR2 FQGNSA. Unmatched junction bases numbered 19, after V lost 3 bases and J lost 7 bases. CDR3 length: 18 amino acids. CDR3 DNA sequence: TGTGCCAGCAGCTTTACGAAGGACTCCTGGACAGGGCTGGGTGAAGCTTTCTTT. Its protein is CASSFTKDSWTGLGEAFF.

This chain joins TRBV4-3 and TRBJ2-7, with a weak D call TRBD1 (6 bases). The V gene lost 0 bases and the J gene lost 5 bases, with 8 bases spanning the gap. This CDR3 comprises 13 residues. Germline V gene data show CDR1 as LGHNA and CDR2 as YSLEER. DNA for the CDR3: TGCGCCAGCAGCCAAGACAGGGGCGACGAGCAGTACTTC. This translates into CASSQDRGDEQYF.

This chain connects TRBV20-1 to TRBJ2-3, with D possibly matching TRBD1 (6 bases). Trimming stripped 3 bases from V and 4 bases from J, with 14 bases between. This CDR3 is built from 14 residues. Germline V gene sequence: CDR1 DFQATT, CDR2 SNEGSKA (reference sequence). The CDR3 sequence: CSASGGLEADTQYF. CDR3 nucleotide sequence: TGCAGTGCTAGTGGGGGCCTAGAGGCAGATACGCAGTATTTT.

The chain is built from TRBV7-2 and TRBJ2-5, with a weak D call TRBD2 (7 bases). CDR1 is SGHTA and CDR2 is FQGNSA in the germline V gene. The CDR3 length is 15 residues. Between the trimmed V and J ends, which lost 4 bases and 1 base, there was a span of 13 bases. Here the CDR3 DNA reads TGTGCCAGCAGCTACGGGGGGCGAATCCAAGAGACCCAGTACTTC. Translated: CASSYGGRIQETQYF. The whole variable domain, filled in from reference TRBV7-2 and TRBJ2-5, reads GAGVSQSPSNKVTEKGKDVELRCDPISGHTALYWYRQSLGQGLEFLIYFQGNSAPDKSGLPSDRFSAERTGGSVSTLTIQRTQQEDSAVYLCASSYGGRIQETQYFGPGTRLLVL.